Reported below is one T cell receptor beta chain. The data stem from a study of blood T cell repertoires in COVID-19. Sequenced by immunoSEQ multiplex PCR; TCRdb stores in-frame clones only, minus some. Of roughly 100,000 clones detected, 80% to 95% appear once; the ten largest clones hold around 1.9%. The sequenced material came from peripheral blood. The receptor comes from a woman aged 45-59 years with COVID-19, enrolled during active disease.

The CDR3 reads CASSQDTKTGDTGELFF. The CDR3 DNA reads TGTGCCAGCAGCCAAGATACCAAGACAGGCGACACCGGGGAGCTGTTTTTT. V usage is TRBV3-1 (or the pseudogene TRBV3-2) and J usage is TRBJ2-2, with D possibly TRBD1 on 6 matching bases. Germline V gives CDR1 LGHDT, CDR2 YNNKEL (reference sequence). Trimming shortened V by 0 bases and J by 3 bases, and 14 bases separated the two germline ends. The CDR3 contains 17 residues.